These 30 T cell receptor beta chains were sequenced from one sample in a study of blood T cell repertoires in COVID-19. The repertoire was sequenced with immunoSEQ multiplex PCR; TCRdb's copy has only in-frame clones and lacks some. The sample contains about 89,000 clones, less than 85% of which appear only once. Input material: peripheral blood. These receptors all stem from an elderly woman with acute or convalescent COVID-19.

V is TRBV19 and J is TRBJ2-5, with a possible D match to TRBD1 (5 bases). The CDR3 is 13 residues long. With 8 bases removed from V and 2 bases from J, the gap between germline ends came to 12 bases. Looked up from germline, CDR1 is LNHDA and CDR2 is SQIVND (reference sequence). CDR3 sequence: CASGAAMQETQYF. In DNA, the CDR3 is TGTGCCAGTGGGGCGGCGATGCAAGAGACCCAGTACTTC.

The rearrangement joins TRBV19 to TRBJ1-2; 8 bases align to TRBD1. This CDR3 is built from 13 residues. CDR1 and CDR2 from the germline V gene are LNHDA and SQIVND (reference sequence). J gave up 7 bases and V 3 bases, and 4 bases lay outside the gene matches. This chain's CDR3 is CASSIARGLGYTF. CDR3 DNA: TGTGCCAGTAGTATCGCCAGGGGGCTTGGCTACACCTTC. Based on the CDR3 plus reference TRBV19 and TRBJ1-2, the full variable domain is DGGITQSPKYLFRKEGQNVTLSCEQNLNHDAMYWYRQDPGQGLRLIYYSQIVNDFQKGDIAEGYSVSREKKESFPLTVTSAQKNPTAFYLCASSIARGLGYTFGSGTRLTVV.

This chain connects TRBV14 to TRBJ1-6; TRBD1 agrees at 7 bases. V trimming: 4 bases; J trimming: 5 bases; junction bases outside the gene matches: 5. The CDR3 has 15 amino acids. Germline V lookup: CDR1 SGHDN, CDR2 FVKESK. This CDR3 reads CASSRGTENNSPLHF. The CDR3 DNA is TGTGCCAGCAGCCGCGGGACAGAAAATAATTCACCCCTCCACTTT.

The rearrangement joins TRBV5-4 to TRBJ2-6; TRBD2 agrees at 7 bases. V was pared by 0 bases and J by 2 bases, with 2 bases of the junction left unmatched. The CDR3 sequence is 16 residues long. The germline V gene has CDR1 SGHNT and CDR2 YYREEE (reference sequence). CDR3 nucleotide sequence: TGTGCCAGCAGCTTGGGGGGGGGTGCTGGGGCCAACGTCCTGACTTTC. This sequence encodes CASSLGGGAGANVLTF. Full variable domain (outside the CDR3, taken from reference TRBV5-4 and TRBJ2-6): ETGVTQSPTHLIKTRGQQVTLRCSSQSGHNTVSWYQQALGQGPQFIFQYYREEENGRGNFPPRFSGLQFPNYSSELNVNALELDDSALYLCASSLGGGAGANVLTFGAGSRLTVL.

The V and J genes are TRBV3-1 (or the pseudogene TRBV3-2) and TRBJ2-7; TRBD1 agrees at 7 bases. Germline V gives CDR1 LGHDT, CDR2 YNNKEL (reference sequence). The J segment lost 3 bases and the V segment lost 2 bases, leaving 7 bases of the junction unmatched. The CDR3 contains 15 residues. The CDR3: CASSQQTTGLYEQYF. The CDR3 region has the DNA TGTGCCAGCAGCCAACAGACGACAGGGCTCTACGAGCAGTACTTC.

The V gene is TRBV19, the J gene TRBJ2-1; 14 bases map to TRBD2. The CDR3 totals 16 residues. From germline, CDR1 is LNHDA and CDR2 SQIVND (reference sequence). After removal of 10 bases from V and 5 bases from J, the junction contained 10 bases not matched to a gene. This CDR3 reads CATYQGTSGSNNEQFF. DNA for the CDR3: TGTGCCACATACCAAGGGACTAGCGGGAGTAACAATGAGCAGTTCTTC.

This clone was observed a handful of times. CDR3: CASLQGYEQYF. The CDR3 DNA reads TGTGCCAGTCTTCAGGGTTACGAGCAGTACTTC. The chain couples TRBV2 to TRBJ2-7; TRBD1 is a possible D gene (5 bases). The CDR3 is made up of 11 amino acids. CDR1 SNHLY and CDR2 FYNNEI come from the germline V gene. V dropped 9 bases and J dropped 4 bases, with 10 bases sitting between them.

The chain recombines TRBV2 with TRBJ1-2; 7 positions match TRBD1. The CDR3 spans 19 residues. Germline loops: CDR1 SNHLY, CDR2 FYNNEI. V trimming: 7 bases; J trimming: 8 bases; junction bases outside the gene matches: 28. CDR3 loop: CASINQIFNPGQKPGGYTF. The CDR3 nucleotides read TGTGCCAGCATAAACCAAATTTTTAACCCGGGACAGAAACCGGGGGGCTACACCTTC.

The chain uses TRBV15 and TRBJ2-1; a possible D gene is TRBD2 (6 bases). Germline lookup yields CDR1 LNHNV and CDR2 YYDKDF (reference sequence). The CDR3 totals 15 residues. Trimming removed 1 base at V and 4 bases at J, with 11 bases between. Here the CDR3 DNA reads TGTGCCACCAGCAGAGTGGGCGGGAATTACAATGAGCAGTTCTTC. Amino acid sequence: CATSRVGGNYNEQFF. Combining the CDR3 with reference TRBV15 and TRBJ2-1 gives the whole variable domain DAMVIQNPRYQVTQFGKPVTLSCSQTLNHNVMYWYQQKSSQAPKLLFHYYDKDFNNEADTPDNFQSRRPNTSFCFLDIRSPGLGDTAMYLCATSRVGGNYNEQFFGPGTRLTVL.

This clone has more than one count but fewer than ten. This chain connects TRBV10-1 to TRBJ2-7; D unclear. Per germline, CDR1 WNHNN and CDR2 SYGVQD (reference sequence). There are 13 residues in the CDR3. Deletions cut 4 bases from V and 5 bases from J, with 12 bases between. The CDR3 spells CASSVGTSHEQYF. CDR3 bases: TGCGCCAGCAGTGTGGGCACGTCCCACGAGCAGTACTTC.

The genes are TRBV29-1 and TRBJ1-4; TRBD1 matches 9 bases. CDR1 and CDR2 from the germline V gene are SQVTM and ANQGSEA. The CDR3 sequence is 13 residues long. Losses at the gene ends were 4 bases for V and 8 bases for J; bases not matched to a gene: 5. CDR3 loop: CSVGGTGWEKLFF. Written as DNA, the CDR3 is TGCAGCGTTGGCGGGACAGGGTGGGAAAAACTGTTTTTT.

This clone was seen just once. This chain connects TRBV6-6 to TRBJ2-2; 10 bases are a match to TRBD1. This CDR3 comprises 19 residues. Unmatched junction bases numbered 20, after V lost 7 bases and J lost 6 bases. Germline V gene sequence: CDR1 MNHNY, CDR2 SVGAGI (reference sequence). This CDR3 reads CASNYRRDRGRYRAGELFF. CDR3 nucleotide sequence: TGTGCCAGCAACTACCGCCGGGACAGGGGCCGTTATAGGGCCGGGGAGCTGTTTTTT.

The CDR3 DNA follows: TGCGCCAGCAGCTTCACCCCGGGGTCGCTCGATACGCAGTATTTT. Translated, it gives CASSFTPGSLDTQYF. The V gene is TRBV5-1, the J gene TRBJ2-3; possibly TRBD2 for D (5 bases). CDR3 size: 15 residues. Germline assignment: CDR1 SGHRS and CDR2 YFSETQ. V was shortened by 2 bases and J by 6 bases, with 16 bases between the two germline ends. The entire variable domain, with the rest obtained from reference TRBV5-1 and TRBJ2-3, is as follows: KAGVTQTPRYLIKTRGQQVTLSCSPISGHRSVSWYQQTPGQGLQFLFEYFSETQRNKGNFPGRFSGRQFSNSRSEMNVSTLELGDSALYLCASSFTPGSLDTQYFGPGTRLTVL.

The V call is TRBV19, the J call TRBJ1-6, with D possibly TRBD1 on 5 matching bases. The germline V gene encodes CDR1 LNHDA and CDR2 SQIVND (reference sequence). The ends were cut back, 3 bases at V and 6 bases at J, with 9 bases in the middle. The CDR3 is made up of 14 amino acids. CDR3 loop: CASSISRVNSPLHF. In DNA form, the CDR3 reads TGTGCCAGTAGTATTTCCAGGGTTAATTCACCCCTCCACTTT.

The chain is built from TRBV7-2 and TRBJ2-7, with TRBD1 matching 12 bases. The V segment lost 5 bases and the J segment 4 bases; nucleotides outside the gene matches: 6. Germline CDR1 reads SGHTA; CDR2 reads FQGNSA. The CDR3 has 15 residues. CDR3 residues: CASSTGTGGRYEQYF. In nucleotides, the CDR3 is TGTGCCAGCAGCACGGGGACAGGGGGCAGGTACGAGCAGTACTTC.

This rearrangement joins TRBV29-1 to TRBJ2-7, with 9 nucleotides matching TRBD2. The CDR3 length is 14 residues. The germline V gene encodes CDR1 SQVTM and CDR2 ANQGSEA. V lost 1 base to trimming and J lost 2 bases; unmatched junction nucleotides: 3. The CDR3 reads CSVEGASGTYEQYF. The CDR3 DNA is TGCAGCGTTGAAGGGGCTAGCGGGACCTACGAGCAGTACTTC.

This sequence joins TRBV2 and TRBJ1-5; a possible D gene is TRBD1 (5 bases). Germline values: CDR1 SNHLY, CDR2 FYNNEI. V was trimmed by 1 base and J by 1 base, leaving 5 bases between them. This CDR3 region has 14 residues. CDR3 coding DNA: TGTGCCAGCAGTGAAGAGGGGAGCAATCAGCCCCAGCATTTT. Translation gives CASSEEGSNQPQHF.

The rearrangement links TRBV24-1 to TRBJ2-1; 10 bases are a match to TRBD2. The CDR3 runs to 15 residues. Trimming took 4 bases from V and 4 from J; bases not matched to a gene: 3. Germline-derived CDR1 and CDR2 are KGHDR and SFDVKD. In DNA form, the CDR3 reads TGTGCCACCAGTGACGCTAGCGGGGGTTACAATGAGCAGTTCTTC. Amino acid sequence: CATSDASGGYNEQFF.

This sequence joins TRBV6-5 and TRBJ2-2, with a possible D match to TRBD1 (5 bases). Germline V gives CDR1 MNHEY, CDR2 SVGAGI. The CDR3 has 13 amino acids. V lost 2 bases and J 5 bases, leaving 6 bases between the germline ends. This CDR3 is CASSYPGTGELFF. For the CDR3, the DNA is TGTGCCAGCAGTTACCCAGGGACCGGGGAGCTGTTTTTT.

The sample holds a few counts of this clone. The V and J genes are TRBV6-2 or TRBV6-3 and TRBJ2-7, with a weak D call TRBD1 (6 bases). The CDR3 is made up of 14 amino acids. Trimming removed 1 base from V and 2 bases from J, with 9 bases in between. Germline CDR1 reads MNHEY; CDR2 reads SVGEGT. CDR3 region: CASSYYRDAYEQYF. DNA of the CDR3: TGTGCCAGCAGTTACTACAGGGATGCCTACGAGCAGTACTTC.

This clone was detected only a few times. The V call is TRBV6-6, the J call TRBJ1-1; D is unclear. The V gene lost 6 bases and the J gene lost 2 bases, with 7 bases spanning the gap. CDR1 and CDR2 (germline): MNHNY, SVGAGI (reference sequence). The CDR3 length is 12 residues. The CDR3 nucleotides read TGTGCCAGCAGCCCTATAAACACTGAAGCTTTCTTT. Amino acids: CASSPINTEAFF.

The V and J genes are TRBV18 and TRBJ1-5, with TRBD1 matching 9 bases. The CDR3 runs to 14 residues. V was pared by 2 bases and J by 5 bases, with 1 base of the junction left unmatched. The germline CDR1 and CDR2 sequences are KGHSH and LQKENI. DNA of the CDR3: TGTGCCAGCTCACCAAGGACAGGGGATCAGCCCCAGCATTTT. Translating gives CASSPRTGDQPQHF.

This chain connects TRBV7-2 to TRBJ2-5; D is uncertain. The CDR3 totals 14 residues. Trimming pared 0 bases from V and 5 bases from J, leaving 10 bases between. The germline CDR1 and CDR2 sequences are SGHTA and FQGNSA. CDR3 nucleotides: TGTGCCAGCAGCTTAGCGCTACAGACGGAGACCCAGTACTTC. Its protein product is CASSLALQTETQYF. Full variable domain (missing parts from reference TRBV7-2 and TRBJ2-5): GAGVSQSPSNKVTEKGKDVELRCDPISGHTALYWYRQSLGQGLEFLIYFQGNSAPDKSGLPSDRFSAERTGGSVSTLTIQRTQQEDSAVYLCASSLALQTETQYFGPGTRLLVL.

This chain links TRBV18 with TRBJ2-5; D remains unclear. The CDR3 totals 12 residues. V lost 2 bases and J 4 bases, leaving 5 bases between the germline ends. CDR1 KGHSH and CDR2 LQKENI come from the germline V gene. The DNA for the CDR3 is TGTGCCAGCTCACCAGGGCCAGAGACCCAGTACTTC. Translating gives CASSPGPETQYF.

The rearrangement uses TRBV2 and TRBJ2-2, with 10 positions matching TRBD1. This CDR3 contains 15 residues. CDR1 and CDR2 (germline): SNHLY, FYNNEI. V lost 7 bases, J lost 6 bases, and 8 bases stayed unmatched. CDR3 DNA sequence: TGTGCCAGCAAGAGGGACAGGGGAGTTTCCGGGGAGCTGTTTTTT. This encodes CASKRDRGVSGELFF. The full variable domain, with the rest looked up from reference TRBV2 and TRBJ2-2, is EPEVTQTPSHQVTQMGQEVILRCVPISNHLYFYWYRQILGQKVEFLVSFYNNEISEKSEIFDDQFSVERPDGSNFTLKIRSTKLEDSAMYFCASKRDRGVSGELFFGEGSRLTVL.

This clone showed up just a few times. The chain uses TRBV5-1 and TRBJ2-7; 9 nucleotides align to TRBD1. This CDR3 region has 14 residues. Germline-derived CDR1 and CDR2 are SGHRS and YFSETQ. V gave up 4 bases and J gave up 6 bases; unmatched junction bases: 8. CDR3 region: CASSPKGQGSEQYF. The DNA of the CDR3 is TGCGCCAGCAGCCCCAAGGGACAGGGAAGCGAGCAGTACTTC.

The chain has TRBV18 and TRBJ1-2; a possible D gene is TRBD1 (5 bases). This CDR3 is 13 amino acids long. CDR1 and CDR2 from the germline V gene are KGHSH and LQKENI. V was pared by 5 bases and J by 8 bases, with 15 bases between. CDR3 DNA sequence: TGTGCCAGCTCAGCAGACAGTAAAGGGGGCTACACCTTC. Its protein is CASSADSKGGYTF.

V usage is TRBV30 and J usage is TRBJ1-6, with 9 bases lining up with TRBD1. From germline, CDR1 is GTSNPN and CDR2 SVGIG (reference sequence). The CDR3 is 16 residues long. The trim removed 3 bases at V and 3 bases at J, leaving 6 bases unmatched. The DNA of the CDR3 is TGTGCCTGGAGGACGCGGACAGGGGTCTATAATTCACCCCTCCACTTT. It specifies CAWRTRTGVYNSPLHF.

This clone has only one observation. The rearrangement joins TRBV2 to TRBJ2-6; tentative D call: TRBD2 (5 bases). The germline CDR1 and CDR2 sequences are SNHLY and FYNNEI. The CDR3 is 16 residues long. V lost 6 bases and J 1 base, leaving 13 bases between the germline ends. The CDR3 region is CASSQRSGSGANVLTF. CDR3 sequence (DNA): TGTGCCAGCAGCCAAAGGTCGGGGTCTGGGGCCAACGTCCTGACTTTC. The full variable domain, in which reference TRBV2 and TRBJ2-6 provide the parts outside the CDR3, is EPEVTQTPSHQVTQMGQEVILRCVPISNHLYFYWYRQILGQKVEFLVSFYNNEISEKSEIFDDQFSVERPDGSNFTLKIRSTKLEDSAMYFCASSQRSGSGANVLTFGAGSRLTVL.

V usage is TRBV24-1 and J usage is TRBJ2-1; TRBD2 matches at 12 bases. Trimming removed 7 bases from V and 6 bases from J; junction bases left unmatched: 9. CDR3 size: 16 residues. The germline gives CDR1 KGHDR, CDR2 SFDVKD. In DNA form, the CDR3 reads TGTGCCACCAGCCCATCCGGGACTAGCGGGTTCAATGAGCAGTTCTTC. This encodes CATSPSGTSGFNEQFF.